The clone carrying this TCR beta chain was observed many times. These data come from a study of T cells after yellow fever vaccination. The CDR3 totals 13 residues. The germline CDR1 and CDR2 sequences are SGHRS and YFSETQ. Losses at the gene ends were 4 bases for V and 9 bases for J; bases not matched to a gene: 7. TCRdb re-analysed the 5' RACE reads in MiXCR, keeping a single row per CDR3 protein. The sample consists of under 600,000 distinct CDR3 sequences, about a fifth of them appearing once. Sample: PBMCs, taken roughly 20 days after the first yellow fever vaccination. This receptor was taken from a man between 18 and 35 years old who received the YFV17D yellow fever vaccine. This sequence joins TRBV5-1 and TRBJ2-1; 7 bases fit TRBD2. CDR3 sequence (DNA): TGCGCCAGCAGCCACAGCGGGGCTTCTGAGCAGTTCTTC. The encoded protein is CASSHSGASEQFF.